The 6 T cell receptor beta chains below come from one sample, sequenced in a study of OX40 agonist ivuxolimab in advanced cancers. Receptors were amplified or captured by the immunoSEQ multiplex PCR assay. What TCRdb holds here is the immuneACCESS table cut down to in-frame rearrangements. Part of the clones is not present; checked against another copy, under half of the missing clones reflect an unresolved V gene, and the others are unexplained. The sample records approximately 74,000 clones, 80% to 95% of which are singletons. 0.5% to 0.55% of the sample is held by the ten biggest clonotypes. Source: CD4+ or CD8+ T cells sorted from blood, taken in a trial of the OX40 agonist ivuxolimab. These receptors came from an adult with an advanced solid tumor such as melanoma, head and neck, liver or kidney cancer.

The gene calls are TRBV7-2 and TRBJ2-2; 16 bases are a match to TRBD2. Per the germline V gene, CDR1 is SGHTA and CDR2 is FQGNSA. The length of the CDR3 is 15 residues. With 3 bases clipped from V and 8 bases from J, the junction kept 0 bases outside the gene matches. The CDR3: CASSLGLAGGGELFF. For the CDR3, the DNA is TGTGCCAGCAGCTTGGGACTAGCGGGAGGGGGGGAGCTGTTTTTT.

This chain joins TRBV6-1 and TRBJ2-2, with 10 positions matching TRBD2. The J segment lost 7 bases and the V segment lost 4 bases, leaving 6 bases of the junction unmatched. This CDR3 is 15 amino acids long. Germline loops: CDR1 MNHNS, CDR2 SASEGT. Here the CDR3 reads CASSGLAGGGGELFF. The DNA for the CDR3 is TGTGCCAGCAGTGGGTTAGCGGGAGGCGGCGGGGAGCTGTTTTTT.

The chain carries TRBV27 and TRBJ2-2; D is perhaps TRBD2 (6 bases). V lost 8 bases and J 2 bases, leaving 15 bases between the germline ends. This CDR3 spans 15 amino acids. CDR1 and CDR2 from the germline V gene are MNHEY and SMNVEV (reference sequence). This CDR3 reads CASSSGWGNTGELFF. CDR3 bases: TGTGCCAGCTCCAGCGGGTGGGGCAACACCGGGGAGCTGTTTTTT.

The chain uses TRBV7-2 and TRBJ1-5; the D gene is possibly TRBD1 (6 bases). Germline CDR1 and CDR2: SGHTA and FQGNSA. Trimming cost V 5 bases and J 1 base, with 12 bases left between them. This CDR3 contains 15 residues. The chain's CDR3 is CASSPNRASNQPQHF. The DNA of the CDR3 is TGTGCCAGCAGCCCTAACAGGGCCAGCAATCAGCCCCAGCATTTT.

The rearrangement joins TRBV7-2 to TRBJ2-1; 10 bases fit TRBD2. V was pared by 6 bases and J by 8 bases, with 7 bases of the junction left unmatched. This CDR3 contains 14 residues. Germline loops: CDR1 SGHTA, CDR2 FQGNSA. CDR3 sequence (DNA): TGTGCCAGCAGTCTAGCGGGAGTTACCGATGAGCAGTTCTTC. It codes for CASSLAGVTDEQFF.

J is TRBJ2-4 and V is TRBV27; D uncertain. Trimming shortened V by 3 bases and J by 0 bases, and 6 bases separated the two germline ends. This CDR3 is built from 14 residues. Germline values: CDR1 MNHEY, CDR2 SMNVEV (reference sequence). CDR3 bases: TGTGCCAGCAGTTTGATCACAGCCAAAAACATTCAGTACTTC. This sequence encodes CASSLITAKNIQYF.